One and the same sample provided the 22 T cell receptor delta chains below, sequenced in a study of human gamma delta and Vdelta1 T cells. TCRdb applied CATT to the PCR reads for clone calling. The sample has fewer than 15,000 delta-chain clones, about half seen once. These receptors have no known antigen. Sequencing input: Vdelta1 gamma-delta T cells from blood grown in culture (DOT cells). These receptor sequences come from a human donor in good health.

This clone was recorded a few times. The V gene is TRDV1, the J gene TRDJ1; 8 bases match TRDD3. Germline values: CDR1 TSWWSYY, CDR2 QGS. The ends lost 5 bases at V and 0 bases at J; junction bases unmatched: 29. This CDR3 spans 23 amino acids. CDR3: CALGPFPPTNWGPDPPYTDKLIF. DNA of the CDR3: TGTGCTCTTGGGCCTTTTCCACCCACCAACTGGGGGCCCGATCCCCCTTACACCGATAAACTCATCTTT.

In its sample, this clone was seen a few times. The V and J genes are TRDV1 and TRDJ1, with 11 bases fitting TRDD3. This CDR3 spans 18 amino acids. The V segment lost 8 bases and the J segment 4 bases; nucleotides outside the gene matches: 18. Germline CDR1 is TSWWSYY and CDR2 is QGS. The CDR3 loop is CALLPVLGDRPVFDKLIF. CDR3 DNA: TGTGCTCTTTTACCCGTACTGGGGGATAGGCCCGTCTTCGATAAACTCATCTTT.

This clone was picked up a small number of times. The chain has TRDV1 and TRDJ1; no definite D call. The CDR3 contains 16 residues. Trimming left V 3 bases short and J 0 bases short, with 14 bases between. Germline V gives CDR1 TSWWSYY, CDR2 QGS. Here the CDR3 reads CALGDLPGSHTDKLIF. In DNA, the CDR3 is TGTGCTCTTGGGGATTTGCCAGGCTCCCACACCGATAAACTCATCTTT.

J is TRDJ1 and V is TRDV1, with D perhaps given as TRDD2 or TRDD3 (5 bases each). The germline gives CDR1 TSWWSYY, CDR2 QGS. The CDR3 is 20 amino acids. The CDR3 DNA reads TGTGCCCTACGACTCCCACCTTCTACTGGTACTCCCGGGGCTACCGATAAACTCATCTTT. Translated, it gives CALRLPPSTGTPGATDKLIF.

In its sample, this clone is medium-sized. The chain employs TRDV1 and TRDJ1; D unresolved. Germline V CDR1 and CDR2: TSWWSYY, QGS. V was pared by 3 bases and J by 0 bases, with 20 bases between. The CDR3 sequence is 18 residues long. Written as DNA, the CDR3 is TGTGCTCTTGGGGAGGTTGTCCTCTCTATCGCTGACACCGATAAACTCATCTTT. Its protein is CALGEVVLSIADTDKLIF.

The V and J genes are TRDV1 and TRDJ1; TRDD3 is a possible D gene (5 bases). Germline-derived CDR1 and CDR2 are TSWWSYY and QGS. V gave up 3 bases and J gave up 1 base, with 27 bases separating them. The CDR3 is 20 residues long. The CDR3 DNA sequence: TGTGCTCTTGGGGATGGACCTATACCCTATCATAGGGGGTCCACCGATAAACTCATCTTT. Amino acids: CALGDGPIPYHRGSTDKLIF.

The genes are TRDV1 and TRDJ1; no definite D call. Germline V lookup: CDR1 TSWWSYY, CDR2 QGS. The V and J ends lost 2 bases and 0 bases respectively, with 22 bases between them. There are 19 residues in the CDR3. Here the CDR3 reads CALGEKGPRRWEYTDKLIF. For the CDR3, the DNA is TGTGCTCTTGGGGAAAAGGGCCCTCGAAGGTGGGAGTACACCGATAAACTCATCTTT.

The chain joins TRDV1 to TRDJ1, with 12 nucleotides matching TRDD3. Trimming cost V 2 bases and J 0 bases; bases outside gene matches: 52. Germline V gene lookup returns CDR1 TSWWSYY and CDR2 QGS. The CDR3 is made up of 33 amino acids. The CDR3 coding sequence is TGTGCTCTTGGGGAAACAAATCACAGCCCCGGGGCTGGGGGATACGAAAATGGCGGCTTGGAAACTTTTAAATTAGGGTACACCGATAAACTCATCTTT. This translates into CALGETNHSPGAGGYENGGLETFKLGYTDKLIF.

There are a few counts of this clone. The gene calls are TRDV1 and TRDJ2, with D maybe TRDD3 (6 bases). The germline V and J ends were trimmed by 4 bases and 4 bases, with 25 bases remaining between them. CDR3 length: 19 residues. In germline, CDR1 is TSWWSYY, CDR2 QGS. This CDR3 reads CALGGPTIPGERRTAQLFF. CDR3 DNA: TGTGCTCTTGGGGGACCAACGATCCCGGGGGAGCGCCGGACAGCACAACTCTTCTTT.

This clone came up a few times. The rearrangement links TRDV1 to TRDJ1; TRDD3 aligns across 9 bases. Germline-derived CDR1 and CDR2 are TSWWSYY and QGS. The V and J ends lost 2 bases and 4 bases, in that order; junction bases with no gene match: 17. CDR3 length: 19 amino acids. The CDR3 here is CALGECTAWGIGSHDKLIF. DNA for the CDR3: TGTGCTCTTGGGGAATGTACTGCCTGGGGGATTGGCAGTCACGATAAACTCATCTTT.

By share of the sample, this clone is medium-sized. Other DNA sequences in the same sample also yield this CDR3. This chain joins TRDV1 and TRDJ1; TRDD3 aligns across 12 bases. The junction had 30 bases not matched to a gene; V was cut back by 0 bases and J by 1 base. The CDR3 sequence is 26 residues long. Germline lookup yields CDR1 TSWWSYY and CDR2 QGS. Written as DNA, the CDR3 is TGTGCTCTTGGGGAACTAACGCCTTCCTATCTCCCACCTACTGGGGGATACAATCGGGGCACCGATAAACTCATCTTT. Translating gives CALGELTPSYLPPTGGYNRGTDKLIF.

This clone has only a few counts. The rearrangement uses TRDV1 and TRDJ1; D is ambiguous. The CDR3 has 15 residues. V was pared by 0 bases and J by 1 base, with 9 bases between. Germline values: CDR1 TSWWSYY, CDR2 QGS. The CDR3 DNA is TGTGCTCTTGGGGAACTTTGCAACAGCACCGATAAACTCATCTTT. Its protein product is CALGELCNSTDKLIF.

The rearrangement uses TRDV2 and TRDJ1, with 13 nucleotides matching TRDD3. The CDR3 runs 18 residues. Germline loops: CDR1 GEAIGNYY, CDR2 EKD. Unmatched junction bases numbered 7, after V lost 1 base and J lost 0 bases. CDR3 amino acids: CACDTGNWGIRYTDKLIF. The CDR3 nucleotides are TGTGCCTGTGACACAGGGAACTGGGGGATACGGTACACCGATAAACTCATCTTT.

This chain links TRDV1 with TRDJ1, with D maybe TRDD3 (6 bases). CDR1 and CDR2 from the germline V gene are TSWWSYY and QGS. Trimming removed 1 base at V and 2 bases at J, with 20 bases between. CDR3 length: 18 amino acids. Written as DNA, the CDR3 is TGTGCTCTTGGGGAACGCCCCTACGTTGGGGGCCAAACCGATAAACTCATCTTT. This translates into CALGERPYVGGQTDKLIF.

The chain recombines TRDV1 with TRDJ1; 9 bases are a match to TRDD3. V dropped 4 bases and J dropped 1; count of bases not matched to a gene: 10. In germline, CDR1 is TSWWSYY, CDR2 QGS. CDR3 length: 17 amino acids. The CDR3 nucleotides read TGTGCTCTTGGGGTTTCCCCCCTGGGGGATTGCACCGATAAACTCATCTTT. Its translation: CALGVSPLGDCTDKLIF.

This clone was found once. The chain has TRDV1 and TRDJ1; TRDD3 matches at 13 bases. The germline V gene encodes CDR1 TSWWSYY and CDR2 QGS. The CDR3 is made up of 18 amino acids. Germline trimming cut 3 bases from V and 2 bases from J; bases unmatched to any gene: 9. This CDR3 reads CALGDSGTGGYGTDKLIF. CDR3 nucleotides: TGTGCTCTTGGGGACAGTGGGACTGGGGGATACGGAACCGATAAACTCATCTTT.

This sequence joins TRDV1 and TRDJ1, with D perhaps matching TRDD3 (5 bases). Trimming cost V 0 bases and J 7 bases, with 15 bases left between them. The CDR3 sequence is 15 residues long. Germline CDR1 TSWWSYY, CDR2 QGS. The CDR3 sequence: CALGELGGAQSKLIF. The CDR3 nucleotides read TGTGCTCTTGGGGAACTGGGGGGGGCCCAGAGTAAACTCATCTTT.

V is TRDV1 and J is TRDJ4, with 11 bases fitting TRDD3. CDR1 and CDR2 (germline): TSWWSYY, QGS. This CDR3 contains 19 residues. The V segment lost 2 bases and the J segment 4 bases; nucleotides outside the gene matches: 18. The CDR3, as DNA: TGTGCTCTTGGGGAAAGATTCCTGGCCGGTGGGGGATACGTTCTACCCCTGATCTTT. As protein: CALGERFLAGGGYVLPLIF.

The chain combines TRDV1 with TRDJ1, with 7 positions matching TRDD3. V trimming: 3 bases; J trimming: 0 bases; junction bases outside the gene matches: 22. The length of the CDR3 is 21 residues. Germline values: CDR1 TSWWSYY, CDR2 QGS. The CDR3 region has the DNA TGTGCTCTTGGGGAGATGGAACCTATCCTCGTACTGGGGCTAAACACCGATAAACTCATCTTT. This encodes CALGEMEPILVLGLNTDKLIF.

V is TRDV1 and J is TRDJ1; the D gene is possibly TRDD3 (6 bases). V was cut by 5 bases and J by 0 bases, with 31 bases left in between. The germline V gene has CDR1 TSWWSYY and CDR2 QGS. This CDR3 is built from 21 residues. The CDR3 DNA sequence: TGTGCTCTTGGGACGCCCACCGAAAGGGGGACCCCGTCTTACAACACCGATAAACTCATCTTT. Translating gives CALGTPTERGTPSYNTDKLIF.

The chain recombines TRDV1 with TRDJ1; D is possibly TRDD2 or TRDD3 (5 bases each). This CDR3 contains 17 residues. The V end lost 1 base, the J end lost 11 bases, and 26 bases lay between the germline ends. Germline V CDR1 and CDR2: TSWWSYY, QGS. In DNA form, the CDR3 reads TGTGCTCTTGGGGAACGGATAATTACTTCCCCTACACCGGGGCTCATCTTT. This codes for CALGERIITSPTPGLIF.

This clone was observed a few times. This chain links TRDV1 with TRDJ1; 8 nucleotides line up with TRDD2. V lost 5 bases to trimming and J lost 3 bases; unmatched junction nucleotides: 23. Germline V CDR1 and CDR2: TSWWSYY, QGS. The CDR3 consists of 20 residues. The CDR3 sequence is CALGSPNRLPMDFGSDKLIF. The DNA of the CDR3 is TGTGCTCTTGGGTCCCCTAACCGCCTTCCTATGGATTTTGGGTCCGATAAACTCATCTTT.